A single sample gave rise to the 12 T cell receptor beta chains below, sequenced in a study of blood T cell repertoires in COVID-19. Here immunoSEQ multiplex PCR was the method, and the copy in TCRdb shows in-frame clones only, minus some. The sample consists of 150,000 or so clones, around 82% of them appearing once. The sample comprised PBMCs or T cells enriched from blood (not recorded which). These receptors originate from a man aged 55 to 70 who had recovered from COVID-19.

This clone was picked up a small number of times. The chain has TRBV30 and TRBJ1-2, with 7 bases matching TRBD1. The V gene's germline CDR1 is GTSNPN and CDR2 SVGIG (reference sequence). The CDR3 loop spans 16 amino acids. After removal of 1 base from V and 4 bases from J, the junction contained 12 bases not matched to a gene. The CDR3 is CAWSGDARGHGYGYTF. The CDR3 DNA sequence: TGTGCCTGGAGTGGCGACGCTAGGGGGCACGGCTATGGCTACACCTTC. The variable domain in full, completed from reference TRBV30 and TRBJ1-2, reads SQTIHQWPATLVQPVGSPLSLECTVEGTSNPNLYWYRQAAGRGLQLLFYSVGIGQISSEVPQNLSASRPQDRQFILSSKKLLLSDSGFYLCAWSGDARGHGYGYTFGSGTRLTVV.

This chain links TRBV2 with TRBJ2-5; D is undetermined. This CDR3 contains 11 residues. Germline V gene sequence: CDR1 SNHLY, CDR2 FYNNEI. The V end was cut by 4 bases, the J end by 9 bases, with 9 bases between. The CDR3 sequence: CASSGESSQYF. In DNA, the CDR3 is TGTGCCAGCAGTGGCGAGTCATCCCAGTACTTC.

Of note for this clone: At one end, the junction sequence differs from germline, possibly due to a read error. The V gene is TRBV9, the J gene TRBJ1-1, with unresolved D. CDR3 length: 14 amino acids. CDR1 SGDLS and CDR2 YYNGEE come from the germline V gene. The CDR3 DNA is TGTGCCGGCAGCGTAGCAGGCAGATCAGAGTCAGCTTTCTTT. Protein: CAGSVAGRSESAFF.

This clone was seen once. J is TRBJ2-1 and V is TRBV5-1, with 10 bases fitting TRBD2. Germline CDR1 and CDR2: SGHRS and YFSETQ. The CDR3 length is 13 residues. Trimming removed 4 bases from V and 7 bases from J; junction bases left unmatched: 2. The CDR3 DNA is TGCGCCAGCAGCGTTAGCGGGGGGAATGAGCAGTTCTTC. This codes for CASSVSGGNEQFF. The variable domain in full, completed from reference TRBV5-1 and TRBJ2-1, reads KAGVTQTPRYLIKTRGQQVTLSCSPISGHRSVSWYQQTPGQGLQFLFEYFSETQRNKGNFPGRFSGRQFSNSRSEMNVSTLELGDSALYLCASSVSGGNEQFFGPGTRLTVL.

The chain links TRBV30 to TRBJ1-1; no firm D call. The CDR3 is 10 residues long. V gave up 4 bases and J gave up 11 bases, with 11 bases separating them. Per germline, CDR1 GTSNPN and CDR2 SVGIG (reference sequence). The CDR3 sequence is CAWIQVSAFF. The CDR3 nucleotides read TGTGCCTGGATCCAGGTTAGTGCTTTCTTT. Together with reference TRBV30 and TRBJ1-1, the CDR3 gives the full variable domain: SQTIHQWPATLVQPVGSPLSLECTVEGTSNPNLYWYRQAAGRGLQLLFYSVGIGQISSEVPQNLSASRPQDRQFILSSKKLLLSDSGFYLCAWIQVSAFFGQGTRLTVV.

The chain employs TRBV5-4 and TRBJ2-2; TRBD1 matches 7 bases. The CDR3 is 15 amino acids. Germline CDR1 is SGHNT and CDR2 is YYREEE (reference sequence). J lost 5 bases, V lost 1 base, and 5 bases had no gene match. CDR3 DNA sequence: TGTGCCAGCAGCTTGCGTGGGACAGTAACCGGGGAGCTGTTTTTT. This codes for CASSLRGTVTGELFF. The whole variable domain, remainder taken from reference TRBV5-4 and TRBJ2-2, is ETGVTQSPTHLIKTRGQQVTLRCSSQSGHNTVSWYQQALGQGPQFIFQYYREEENGRGNFPPRFSGLQFPNYSSELNVNALELDDSALYLCASSLRGTVTGELFFGEGSRLTVL.

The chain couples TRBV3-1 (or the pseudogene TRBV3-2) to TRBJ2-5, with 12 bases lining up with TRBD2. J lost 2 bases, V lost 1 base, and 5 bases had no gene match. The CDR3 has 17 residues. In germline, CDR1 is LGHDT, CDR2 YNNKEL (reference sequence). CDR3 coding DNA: TGTGCCAGCAGCCAAGGGGGCCTAGCGGGAGGGCAAGAGACCCAGTACTTC. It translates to CASSQGGLAGGQETQYF.

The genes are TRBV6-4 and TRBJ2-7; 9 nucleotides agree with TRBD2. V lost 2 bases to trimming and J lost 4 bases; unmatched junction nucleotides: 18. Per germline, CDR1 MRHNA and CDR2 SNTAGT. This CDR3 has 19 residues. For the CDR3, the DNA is TGTGCCAGCAGTGACAGGGGGCGAGAAGGCGGGAGGGCCGAGTACGAGCAGTACTTC. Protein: CASSDRGREGGRAEYEQYF.

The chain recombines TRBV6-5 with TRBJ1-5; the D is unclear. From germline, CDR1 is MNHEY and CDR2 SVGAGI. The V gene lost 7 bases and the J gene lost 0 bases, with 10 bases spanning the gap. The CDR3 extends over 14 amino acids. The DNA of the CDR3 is TGTGCCAGCAAAATGGACTATAGCAATCAGCCCCAGCATTTT. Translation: CASKMDYSNQPQHF.

The CDR3 spells CASSLLEVGQGEQFF. The CDR3, as DNA: TGTGCCAGCAGCCTACTAGAGGTCGGACAGGGTGAGCAGTTCTTC. V and J are TRBV7-6 and TRBJ2-1; 8 bases agree with TRBD1. Germline loops: CDR1 SGHVS, CDR2 FNYEAQ. This CDR3 contains 15 residues. Trimming took 5 bases from V and 9 from J; bases not matched to a gene: 12.

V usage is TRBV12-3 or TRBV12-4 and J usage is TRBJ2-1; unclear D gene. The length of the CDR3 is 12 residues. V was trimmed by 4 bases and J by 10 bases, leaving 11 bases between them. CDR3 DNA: TGTGCCAGCAGTTCCGATGCCAGGGAGCAGTTCTTC. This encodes CASSSDAREQFF.

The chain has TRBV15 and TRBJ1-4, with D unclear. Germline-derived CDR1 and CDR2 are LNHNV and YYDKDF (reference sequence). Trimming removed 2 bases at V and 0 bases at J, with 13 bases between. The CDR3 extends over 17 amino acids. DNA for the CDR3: TGTGCCACCAGCAGAAACCTACTAAGCGCAACTAATGAAAAACTGTTTTTT. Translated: CATSRNLLSATNEKLFF.